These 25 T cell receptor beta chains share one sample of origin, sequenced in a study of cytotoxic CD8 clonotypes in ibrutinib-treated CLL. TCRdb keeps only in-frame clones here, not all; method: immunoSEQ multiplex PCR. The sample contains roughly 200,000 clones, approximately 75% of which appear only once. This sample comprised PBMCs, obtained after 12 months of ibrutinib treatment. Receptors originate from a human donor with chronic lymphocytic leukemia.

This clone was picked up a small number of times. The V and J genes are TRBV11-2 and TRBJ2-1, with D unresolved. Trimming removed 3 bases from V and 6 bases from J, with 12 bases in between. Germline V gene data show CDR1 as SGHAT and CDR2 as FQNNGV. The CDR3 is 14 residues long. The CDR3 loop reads CASSLVVGPNEQFF. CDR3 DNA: TGTGCCAGCAGCTTGGTTGTTGGTCCCAATGAGCAGTTCTTC.

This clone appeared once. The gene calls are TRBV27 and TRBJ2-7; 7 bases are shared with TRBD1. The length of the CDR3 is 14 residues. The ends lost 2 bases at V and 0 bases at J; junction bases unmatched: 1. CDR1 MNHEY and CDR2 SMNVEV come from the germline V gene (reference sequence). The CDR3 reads CASSLDRDSYEQYF. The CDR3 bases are TGTGCCAGCAGTTTAGACAGGGACTCCTACGAGCAGTACTTC.

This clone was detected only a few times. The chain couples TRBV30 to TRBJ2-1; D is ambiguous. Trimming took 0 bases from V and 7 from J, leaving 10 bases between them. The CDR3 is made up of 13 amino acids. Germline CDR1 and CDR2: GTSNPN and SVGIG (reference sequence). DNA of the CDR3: TGTGCCTGGAGTGTACAGACGGAGAATGAGCAGTTCTTC. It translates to CAWSVQTENEQFF.

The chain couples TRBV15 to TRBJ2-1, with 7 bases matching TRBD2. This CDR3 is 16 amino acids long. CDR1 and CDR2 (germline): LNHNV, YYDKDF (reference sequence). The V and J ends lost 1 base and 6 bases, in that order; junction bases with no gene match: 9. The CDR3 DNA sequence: TGTGCCACCAGCAGAGCAGGCGGGAGACTGGTCAATGAGCAGTTCTTC. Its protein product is CATSRAGGRLVNEQFF.

CDR3 DNA sequence: TGTGCCAGTAGTATAGATCGACAGGGTAGTGAGACCCAGTACTTC. Its translation: CASSIDRQGSETQYF. The chain links TRBV19 to TRBJ2-5; 7 bases align to TRBD1. V shed 0 bases and J 5 bases; nucleotides not matched to a gene: 6. Germline lookup yields CDR1 LNHDA and CDR2 SQIVND (reference sequence). This CDR3 is built from 15 residues. The variable domain in full, with the rest retrieved from reference TRBV19 and TRBJ2-5, is DGGITQSPKYLFRKEGQNVTLSCEQNLNHDAMYWYRQDPGQGLRLIYYSQIVNDFQKGDIAEGYSVSREKKESFPLTVTSAQKNPTAFYLCASSIDRQGSETQYFGPGTRLLVL.

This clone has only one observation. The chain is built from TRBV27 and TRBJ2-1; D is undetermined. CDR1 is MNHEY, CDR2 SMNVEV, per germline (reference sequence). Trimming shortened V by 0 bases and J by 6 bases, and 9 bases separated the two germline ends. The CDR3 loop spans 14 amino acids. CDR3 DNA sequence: TGTGCCAGCAGTTTATCTACCGCGGTCAATGAGCAGTTCTTC. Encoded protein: CASSLSTAVNEQFF.

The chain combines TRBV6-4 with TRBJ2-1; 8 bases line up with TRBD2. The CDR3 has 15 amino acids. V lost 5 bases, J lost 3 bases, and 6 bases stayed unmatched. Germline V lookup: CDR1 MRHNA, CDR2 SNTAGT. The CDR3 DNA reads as TGTGCCAGCAGTTCCGGGACTAGTATCTACAATGAGCAGTTCTTC. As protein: CASSSGTSIYNEQFF.

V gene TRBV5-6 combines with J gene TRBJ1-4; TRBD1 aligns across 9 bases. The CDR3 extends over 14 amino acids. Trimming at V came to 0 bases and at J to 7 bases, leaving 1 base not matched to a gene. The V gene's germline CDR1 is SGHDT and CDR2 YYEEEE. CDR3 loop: CASSLGQGVEKLFF. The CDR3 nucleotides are TGTGCCAGCAGCTTGGGACAGGGGGTTGAAAAACTGTTTTTT.

The CDR3 DNA is TGTGCCAGCAGCTTAGCGGAGACAGGGCACTATGGCTACACCTTC. Its protein is CASSLAETGHYGYTF. This rearrangement joins TRBV7-9 to TRBJ1-2; 7 bases align to TRBD1. Germline values: CDR1 SEHNR, CDR2 FQNEAQ (reference sequence). The CDR3 covers 15 residues. Trimming cost V 0 bases and J 3 bases; bases outside gene matches: 4.

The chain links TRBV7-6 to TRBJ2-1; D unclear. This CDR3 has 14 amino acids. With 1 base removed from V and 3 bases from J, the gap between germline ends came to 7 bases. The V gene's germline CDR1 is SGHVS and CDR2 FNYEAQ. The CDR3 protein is CASSLDQDYNEQFF. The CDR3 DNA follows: TGTGCCAGCAGCTTAGACCAGGACTACAATGAGCAGTTCTTC.

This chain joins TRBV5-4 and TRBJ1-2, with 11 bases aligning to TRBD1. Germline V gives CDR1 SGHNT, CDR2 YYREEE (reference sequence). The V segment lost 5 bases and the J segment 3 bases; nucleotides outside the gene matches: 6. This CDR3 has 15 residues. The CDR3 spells CASRAGQGAYYGYTF. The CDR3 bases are TGTGCCAGCAGAGCAGGACAGGGGGCATACTATGGCTACACCTTC.

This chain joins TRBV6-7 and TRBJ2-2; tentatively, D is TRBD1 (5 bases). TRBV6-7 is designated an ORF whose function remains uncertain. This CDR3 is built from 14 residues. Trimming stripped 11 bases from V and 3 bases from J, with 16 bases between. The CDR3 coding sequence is TGTGCCTCAAGGGGATGGGTCGACACCGGGGAGCTGTTTTTT. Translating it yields CASRGWVDTGELFF.

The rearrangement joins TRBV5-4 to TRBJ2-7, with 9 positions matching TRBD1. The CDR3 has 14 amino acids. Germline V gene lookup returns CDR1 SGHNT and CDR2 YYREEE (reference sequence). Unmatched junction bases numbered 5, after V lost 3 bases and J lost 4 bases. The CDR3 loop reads CASSYPGQGYEQYF. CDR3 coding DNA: TGTGCCAGCAGCTACCCGGGACAGGGTTACGAGCAGTACTTC.

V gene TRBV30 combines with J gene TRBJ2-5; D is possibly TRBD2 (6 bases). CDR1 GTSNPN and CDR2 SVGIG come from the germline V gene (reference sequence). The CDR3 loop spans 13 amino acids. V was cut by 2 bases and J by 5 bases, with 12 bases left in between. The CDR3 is CAWSLGGGETQYF. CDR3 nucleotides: TGTGCCTGGAGTTTGGGTGGGGGGGAGACCCAGTACTTC. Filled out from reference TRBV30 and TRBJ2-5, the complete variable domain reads SQTIHQWPATLVQPVGSPLSLECTVEGTSNPNLYWYRQAAGRGLQLLFYSVGIGQISSEVPQNLSASRPQDRQFILSSKKLLLSDSGFYLCAWSLGGGETQYFGPGTRLLVL.

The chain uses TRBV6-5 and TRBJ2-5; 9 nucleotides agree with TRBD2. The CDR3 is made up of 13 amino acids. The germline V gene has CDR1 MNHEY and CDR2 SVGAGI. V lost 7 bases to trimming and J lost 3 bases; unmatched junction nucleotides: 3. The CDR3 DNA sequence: TGTGCCAGCACTAGCGGGGTAAAAGAGACCCAGTACTTC. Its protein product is CASTSGVKETQYF.

CDR3 in amino acids: CASSFSTGANQPQHF. CDR3 nucleotide sequence: TGTGCCAGCAGTTTCTCCACAGGGGCCAATCAGCCCCAGCATTTT. This chain uses TRBV28 with TRBJ1-5; 7 nucleotides match TRBD1. The V gene end was trimmed by 3 bases and the J gene end by 3 bases; junction bases not matched to a gene: 5. The germline V gene has CDR1 MDHEN and CDR2 SYDVKM. This CDR3 is 15 amino acids long.

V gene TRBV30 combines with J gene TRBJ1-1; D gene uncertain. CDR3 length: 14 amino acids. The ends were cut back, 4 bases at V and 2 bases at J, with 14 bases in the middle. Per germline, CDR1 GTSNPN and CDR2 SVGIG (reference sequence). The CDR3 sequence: CAWTSQRDNTEAFF. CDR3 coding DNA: TGTGCCTGGACAAGCCAGAGGGATAACACTGAAGCTTTCTTT.

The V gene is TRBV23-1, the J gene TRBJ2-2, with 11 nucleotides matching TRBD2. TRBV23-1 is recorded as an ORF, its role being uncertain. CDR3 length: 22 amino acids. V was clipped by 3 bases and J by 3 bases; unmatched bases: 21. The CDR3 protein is CASSHPRRLAGNPPSDTGELFF. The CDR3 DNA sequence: TGCGCCAGCAGTCATCCCCGAAGACTAGCGGGGAACCCCCCTTCCGACACCGGGGAGCTGTTTTTT.

CDR3 coding DNA: TGTGCCAGCAGCTCCGGACGTATCGGCACAGATACGCAGTATTTT. Translating gives CASSSGRIGTDTQYF. The chain employs TRBV7-8 and TRBJ2-3; D is uncertain. This CDR3 is built from 15 residues. Germline assignment: CDR1 SGHVS and CDR2 FQNEAQ. Trimming pared 4 bases from V and 1 base from J, leaving 12 bases between.

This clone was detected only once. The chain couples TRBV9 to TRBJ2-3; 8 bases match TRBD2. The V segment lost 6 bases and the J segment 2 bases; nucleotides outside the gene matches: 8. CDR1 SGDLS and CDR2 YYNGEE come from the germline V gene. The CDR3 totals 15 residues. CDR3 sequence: CASNFVAGHTDTQYF. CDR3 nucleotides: TGTGCCAGCAATTTTGTAGCGGGGCACACAGATACGCAGTATTTT.

This CDR3 reads CASSLEETQYF. CDR3 coding DNA: TGTGCCAGCAGCTTAGAGGAGACCCAGTACTTC. The chain links TRBV11-2 to TRBJ2-5; D not certain. Per germline, CDR1 SGHAT and CDR2 FQNNGV. This CDR3 region has 11 residues. V was trimmed by 0 bases and J by 5 bases, leaving 1 base between them. The entire variable domain, with the rest obtained from reference TRBV11-2 and TRBJ2-5, is as follows: EAGVAQSPRYKIIEKRQSVAFWCNPISGHATLYWYQQILGQGPKLLIQFQNNGVVDDSQLPKDRFSAERLKGVDSTLKIQPAKLEDSAVYLCASSLEETQYFGPGTRLLVL.

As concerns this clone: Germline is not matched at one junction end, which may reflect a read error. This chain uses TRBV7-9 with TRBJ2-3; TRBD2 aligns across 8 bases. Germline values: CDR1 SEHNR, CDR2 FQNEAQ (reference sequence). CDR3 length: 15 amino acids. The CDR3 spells CASTQGSGVTDTQYF. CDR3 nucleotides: TGTGCGAGCACTCAGGGTAGCGGGGTCACAGATACGCAGTATTTT.

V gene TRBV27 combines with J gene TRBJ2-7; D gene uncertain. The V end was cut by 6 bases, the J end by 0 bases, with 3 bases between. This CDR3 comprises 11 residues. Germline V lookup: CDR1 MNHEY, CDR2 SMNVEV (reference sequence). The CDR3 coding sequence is TGTGCCAGCAGCTACTCCTACGAGCAGTACTTC. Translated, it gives CASSYSYEQYF.

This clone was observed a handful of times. The CDR3 DNA sequence: TGCAGTGCTAGAGACCCTCGGGGCTACACCTTC. Protein sequence: CSARDPRGYTF. The chain recombines TRBV20-1 with TRBJ1-2; D ambiguous. Between the trimmed V and J ends, which lost 0 bases and 8 bases, there was a span of 7 bases. Germline values: CDR1 DFQATT, CDR2 SNEGSKA (reference sequence). The CDR3 length is 11 residues.

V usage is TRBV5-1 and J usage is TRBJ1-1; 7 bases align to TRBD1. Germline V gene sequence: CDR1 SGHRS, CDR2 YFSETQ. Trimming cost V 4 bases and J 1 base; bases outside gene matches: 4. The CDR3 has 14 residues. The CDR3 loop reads CASSRQGSNTEAFF. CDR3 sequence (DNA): TGCGCCAGCAGCAGACAGGGTTCGAACACTGAAGCTTTCTTT.